Given below is one T cell receptor (beta chain) in context. The data were taken from a study of Ad26.COV2.S vaccination and SARS-CoV-2 variants. Generated by immunoSEQ multiplex PCR, the TCRdb table keeps only in-frame clones and is missing some. The sample has fewer than 500,000 clones; 89% are singletons. Germline V gene lookup returns CDR1 DFQATT and CDR2 SNEGSKA (reference sequence). V was pared by 7 bases and J by 7 bases, with 7 bases of the junction left unmatched. The CDR3 is made up of 11 amino acids. The treatment denotes: over 15 received Ad26.COV2.S at low or high dose, single or two shots; about 5 received placebo; per-sample allocation not given. After the first vaccine or placebo injection, samples were drawn on day 63.

This receptor was obtained from a person between 18 and 60 years old who received the Ad26.COV2.S COVID-19 vaccine or a placebo. The source was peripheral blood, collected in a trial of Ad26.COV2.S vaccine versus placebo. This sequence joins TRBV20-1 and TRBJ2-7; 7 nucleotides align to TRBD1. The CDR3 spells CSGQGGREQYF. DNA for the CDR3: TGCAGTGGACAAGGGGGCCGGGAGCAGTACTTC.